This TCR beta chain appears in the sequencing data of a study of T cell repertoires in cytomegalovirus infection. Across the whole study: Through public TCR beta signatures, both CMV infection and matching HLA type were indicated. Study-level points and caveats: In two of eight donors, the top clonotype was HLA-C-restricted CMV-specific.

This clonotype has more than one count but fewer than ten. Its specificity is not known. One end of the junction does not line up with germline, which may come from a read error. MiXCR, run by TCRdb on the reads, gives a single entry per CDR3 protein. The sample lists hundreds of thousands of distinct CDR3 sequences; around 11% were seen once. CDR1 is SNHLY, CDR2 FYNNEI, per germline. The CDR3 totals 14 residues. The genes are TRBV2 and TRBJ1-2, with 10 bases identical to TRBD1. The specimen was PBMCs. The sequence was collected from a human donor in good health (CMV status not recorded). Some clones in this sample may be carry-over from other donors' samples. Here the CDR3 DNA reads TGTGCCAGCAGGGAAGGACAGGGGGTATATGGCTACACCTTC. Translating it yields CASREGQGVYGYTF.